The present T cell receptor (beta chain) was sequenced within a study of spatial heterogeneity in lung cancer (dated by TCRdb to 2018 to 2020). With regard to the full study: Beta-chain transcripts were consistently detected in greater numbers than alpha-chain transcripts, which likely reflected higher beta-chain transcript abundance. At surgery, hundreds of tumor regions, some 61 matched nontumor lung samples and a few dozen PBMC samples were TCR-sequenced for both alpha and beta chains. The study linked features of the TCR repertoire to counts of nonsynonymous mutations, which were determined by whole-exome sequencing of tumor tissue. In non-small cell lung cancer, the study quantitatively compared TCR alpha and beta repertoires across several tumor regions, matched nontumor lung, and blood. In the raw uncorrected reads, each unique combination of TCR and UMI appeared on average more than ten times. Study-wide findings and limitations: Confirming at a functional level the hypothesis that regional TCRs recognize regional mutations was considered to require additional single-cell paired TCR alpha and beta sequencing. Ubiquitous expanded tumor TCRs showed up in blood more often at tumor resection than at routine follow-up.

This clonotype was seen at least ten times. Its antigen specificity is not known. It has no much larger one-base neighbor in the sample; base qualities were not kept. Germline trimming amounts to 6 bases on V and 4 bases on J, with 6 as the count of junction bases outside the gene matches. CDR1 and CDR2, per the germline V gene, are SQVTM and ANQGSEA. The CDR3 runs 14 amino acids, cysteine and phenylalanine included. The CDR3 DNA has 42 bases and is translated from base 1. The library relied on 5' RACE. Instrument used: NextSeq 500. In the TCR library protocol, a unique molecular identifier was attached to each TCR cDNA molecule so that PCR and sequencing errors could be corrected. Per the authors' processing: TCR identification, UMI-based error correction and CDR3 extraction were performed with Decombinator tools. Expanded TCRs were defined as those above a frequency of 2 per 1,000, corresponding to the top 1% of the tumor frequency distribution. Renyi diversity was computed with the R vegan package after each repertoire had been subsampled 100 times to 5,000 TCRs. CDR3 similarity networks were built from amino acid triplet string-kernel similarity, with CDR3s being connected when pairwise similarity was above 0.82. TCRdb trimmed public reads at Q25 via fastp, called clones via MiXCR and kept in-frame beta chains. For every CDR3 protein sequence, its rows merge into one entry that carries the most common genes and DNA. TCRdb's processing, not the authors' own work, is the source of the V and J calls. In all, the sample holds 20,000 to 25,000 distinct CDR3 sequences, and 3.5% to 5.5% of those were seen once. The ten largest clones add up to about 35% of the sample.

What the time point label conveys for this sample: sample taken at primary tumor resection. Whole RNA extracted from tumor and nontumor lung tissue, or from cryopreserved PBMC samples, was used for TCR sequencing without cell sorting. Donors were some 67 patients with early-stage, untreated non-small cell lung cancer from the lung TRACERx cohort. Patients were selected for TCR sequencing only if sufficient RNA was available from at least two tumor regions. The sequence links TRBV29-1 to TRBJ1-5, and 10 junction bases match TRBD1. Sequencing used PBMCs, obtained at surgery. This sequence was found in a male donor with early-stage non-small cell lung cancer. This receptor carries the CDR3 CSVLTGGFNQPQHF. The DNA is TGCAGCGTCCTGACAGGGGGCTTTAATCAGCCCCAGCATTTT.